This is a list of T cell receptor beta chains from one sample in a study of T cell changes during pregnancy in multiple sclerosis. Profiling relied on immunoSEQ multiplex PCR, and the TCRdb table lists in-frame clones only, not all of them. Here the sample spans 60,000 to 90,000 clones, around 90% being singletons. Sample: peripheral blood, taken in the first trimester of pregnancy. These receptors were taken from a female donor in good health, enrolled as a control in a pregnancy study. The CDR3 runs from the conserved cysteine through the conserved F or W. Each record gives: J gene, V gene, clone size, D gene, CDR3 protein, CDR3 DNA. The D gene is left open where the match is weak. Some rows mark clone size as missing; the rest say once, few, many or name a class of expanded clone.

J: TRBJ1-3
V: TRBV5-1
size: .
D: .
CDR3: CASSPRAGPGNTIYF
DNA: TGCGCCAGCAGCCCACGGGCGGGGCCTGGAAACACCATATATTTT

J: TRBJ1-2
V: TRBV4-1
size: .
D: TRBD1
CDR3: CASSQDPPGQGSGYTF
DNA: TGCGCCAGCAGCCAAGATCCGCCGGGACAGGGTTCTGGCTACACCTTC

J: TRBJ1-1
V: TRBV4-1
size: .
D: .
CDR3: CASSHQGGSTEAFF
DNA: TGCGCCAGCAGCCATCAGGGTGGGTCCACTGAAGCTTTCTTT

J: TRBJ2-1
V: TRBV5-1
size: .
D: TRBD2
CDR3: CASTRGAGDSYNEQFF
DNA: TGCGCCAGCACCCGGGGTGCGGGAGACTCCTACAATGAGCAGTTCTTC

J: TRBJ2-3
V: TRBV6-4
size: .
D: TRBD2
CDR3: CASSQLADSTDTQYF
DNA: TGTGCCAGCAGTCAACTAGCGGATAGCACAGATACGCAGTATTTT

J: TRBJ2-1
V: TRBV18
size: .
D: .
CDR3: CASSLTSDYNEQFF
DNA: TGTGCCAGCTCACTCACCTCAGATTACAATGAGCAGTTCTTC

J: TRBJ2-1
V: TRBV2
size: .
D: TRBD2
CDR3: CASRGSGRAGEQFF
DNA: TGTGCCAGCCGGGGGAGCGGGAGGGCCGGTGAGCAGTTCTTC

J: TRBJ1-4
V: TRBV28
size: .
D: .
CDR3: CASRPPKGGPNEKLFF
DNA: TGTGCCAGCAGACCGCCAAAAGGGGGACCGAATGAAAAACTGTTTTTT

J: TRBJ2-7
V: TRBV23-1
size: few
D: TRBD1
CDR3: CASSQSRGTGLYEQYF
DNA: TGCGCCAGCAGTCAATCGAGGGGGACAGGTCTCTACGAGCAGTACTTC

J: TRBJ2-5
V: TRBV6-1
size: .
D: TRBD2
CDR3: CASGRVAGGETQYF
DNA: TGTGCCAGCGGCCGAGTAGCGGGAGGAGAGACCCAGTACTTC

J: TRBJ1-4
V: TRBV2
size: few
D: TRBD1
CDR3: CASSLQGAGEKLFF
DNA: TGTGCCAGCAGTTTACAGGGGGCGGGTGAAAAACTGTTTTTT

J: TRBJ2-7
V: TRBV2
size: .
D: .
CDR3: CASPSQGPPGVPYEQYF
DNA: TGTGCCAGCCCCTCCCAGGGTCCCCCAGGGGTACCCTACGAGCAGTACTTC

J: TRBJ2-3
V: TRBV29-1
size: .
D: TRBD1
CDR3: CSVESLTGGMHTQYF
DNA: TGCAGCGTTGAATCGTTGACAGGGGGCATGCATACGCAGTATTTT

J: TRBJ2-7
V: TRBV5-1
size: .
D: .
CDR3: CASSLGRGRYEQYF
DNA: TGCGCCAGCAGCTTGGGGAGGGGTAGGTACGAGCAGTACTTC

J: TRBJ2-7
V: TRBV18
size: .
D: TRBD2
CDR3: CASSQKREKGEQYF
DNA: TGTGCCAGCTCACAGAAGCGGGAGAAAGGCGAGCAGTACTTC

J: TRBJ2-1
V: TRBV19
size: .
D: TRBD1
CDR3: CASSILGQASEQFF
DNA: TGTGCCAGTAGTATCCTGGGACAGGCAAGTGAGCAGTTCTTC

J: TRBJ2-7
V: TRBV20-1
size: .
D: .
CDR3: CSAFRSYEQYF
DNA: TGCAGTGCTTTTCGCTCCTACGAGCAGTACTTC

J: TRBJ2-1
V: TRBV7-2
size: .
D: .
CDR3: CASSLEGGRPLSEQFF
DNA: TGTGCCAGCAGCCTAGAGGGGGGGAGGCCCCTTTCTGAGCAGTTCTTC

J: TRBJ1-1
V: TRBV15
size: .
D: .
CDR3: CATSRDGQVEAFF
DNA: TGTGCCACCAGCAGAGATGGGCAAGTTGAAGCTTTCTTT

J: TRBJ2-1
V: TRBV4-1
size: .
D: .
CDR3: CASSQSGQPLSYNEQFF
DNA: TGCGCCAGCAGCCAGAGCGGACAGCCCCTTTCCTACAATGAGCAGTTCTTC

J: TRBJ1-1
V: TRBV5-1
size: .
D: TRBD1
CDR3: CASTGQGGVNTEAFF
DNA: TGCGCCAGCACAGGACAGGGCGGGGTGAACACTGAAGCTTTCTTT

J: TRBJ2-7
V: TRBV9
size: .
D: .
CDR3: CASSVGEFYEQYF
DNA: TGTGCCAGCAGCGTAGGGGAGTTCTACGAGCAGTACTTC

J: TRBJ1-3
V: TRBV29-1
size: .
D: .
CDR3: CSVEGRNTIYF
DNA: TGCAGCGTTGAGGGGCGAAACACCATATATTTT

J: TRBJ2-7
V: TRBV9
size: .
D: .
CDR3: CASSVAGTSLYEQYF
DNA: TGTGCCAGCAGCGTAGCGGGCACTAGTTTGTACGAGCAGTACTTC

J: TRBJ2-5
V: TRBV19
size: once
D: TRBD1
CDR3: CASSPGQGRETQYF
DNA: TGTGCCAGTAGTCCGGGACAGGGGCGCGAGACCCAGTACTTC

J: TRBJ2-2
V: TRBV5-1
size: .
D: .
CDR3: CASSPDYPGELFF
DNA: TGCGCCAGCAGCCCGGACTATCCCGGGGAGCTGTTTTTT

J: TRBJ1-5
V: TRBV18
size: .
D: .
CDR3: CASSPGQNNQPQHF
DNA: TGTGCCAGCTCACCAGGACAGAACAATCAGCCCCAGCATTTT

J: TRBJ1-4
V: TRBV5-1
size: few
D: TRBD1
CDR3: CASSLAGTGDEKLFF
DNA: TGCGCCAGCAGCTTGGCCGGGACAGGGGATGAAAAACTGTTTTTT

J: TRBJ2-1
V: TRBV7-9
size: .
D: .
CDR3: CASSFPGTQSSYNEQFF
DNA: TGTGCCAGCAGCTTTCCCGGGACACAGAGCTCCTACAATGAGCAGTTCTTC

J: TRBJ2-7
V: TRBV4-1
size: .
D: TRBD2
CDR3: CASSLPGLALGEQYF
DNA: TGCGCCAGCAGCCTCCCGGGACTAGCGCTTGGCGAGCAGTACTTC

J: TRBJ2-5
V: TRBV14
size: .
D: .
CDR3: CASSQGARSETQYF
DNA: TGTGCCAGCAGCCAAGGGGCCCGATCGGAGACCCAGTACTTC

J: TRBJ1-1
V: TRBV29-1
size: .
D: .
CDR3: CSVWSSEAFF
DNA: TGCAGCGTGTGGAGTTCTGAAGCTTTCTTT

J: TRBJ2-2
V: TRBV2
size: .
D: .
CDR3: CASSEGGIGGELFF
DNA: TGTGCCAGCAGTGAAGGAGGGATTGGCGGGGAGCTGTTTTTT

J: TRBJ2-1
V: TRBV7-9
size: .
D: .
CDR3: CASSVEYNEQFF
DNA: TGTGCCAGCAGCGTCGAGTACAATGAGCAGTTCTTC

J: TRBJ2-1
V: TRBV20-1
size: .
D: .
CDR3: CSARSNNEQFF
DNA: TGCAGTGCTAGGTCCAACAATGAGCAGTTCTTC

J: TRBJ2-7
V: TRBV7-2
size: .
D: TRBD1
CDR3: CASSLVGQGGSYEQYF
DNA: TGTGCCAGCAGCTTAGTGGGACAGGGAGGCTCCTACGAGCAGTACTTC

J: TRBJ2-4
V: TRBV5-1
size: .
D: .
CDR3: CASSLDPLGAKNIQYF
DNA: TGCGCCAGCAGCTTGGATCCACTAGGAGCCAAAAACATTCAGTACTTC

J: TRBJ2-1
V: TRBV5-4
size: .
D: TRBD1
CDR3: CASSLVQGAHNEQFF
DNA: TGTGCCAGCAGCTTGGTGCAGGGGGCTCACAATGAGCAGTTCTTC

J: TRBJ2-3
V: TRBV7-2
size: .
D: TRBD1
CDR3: CASSRPGTGAARDTQYF
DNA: TGTGCCAGCAGCAGGCCCGGGACAGGGGCGGCGAGAGATACGCAGTATTTT

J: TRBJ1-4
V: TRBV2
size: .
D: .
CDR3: CASSEEVAINEKLFF
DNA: TGTGCCAGCAGTGAAGAGGTAGCTATTAATGAAAAACTGTTTTTT

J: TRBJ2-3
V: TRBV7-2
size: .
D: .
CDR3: CASSPYADTQYF
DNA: TGTGCCAGCAGCCCGTATGCAGATACGCAGTATTTT

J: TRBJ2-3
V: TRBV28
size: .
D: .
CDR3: CASSLWGLLSTDTQYF
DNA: TGTGCCAGCAGTTTATGGGGACTTCTTAGCACAGATACGCAGTATTTT

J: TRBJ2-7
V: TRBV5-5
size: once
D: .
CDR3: CASSPWGAEWRDEQYF
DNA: TGTGCCAGCAGCCCGTGGGGAGCGGAGTGGAGGGACGAGCAGTACTTC

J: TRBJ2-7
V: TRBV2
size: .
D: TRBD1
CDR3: CAGSPVPGGKGEQYF
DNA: TGTGCCGGCAGCCCAGTCCCAGGGGGAAAAGGCGAGCAGTACTTC

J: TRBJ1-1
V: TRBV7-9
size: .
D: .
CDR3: CASNLLGGGGTEAFF
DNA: TGTGCCAGCAACCTATTAGGGGGAGGGGGCACTGAAGCTTTCTTT

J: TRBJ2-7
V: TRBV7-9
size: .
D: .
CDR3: CASSYVGAREQYF
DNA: TGTGCCAGCAGCTACGTGGGGGCGCGAGAGCAGTACTTC

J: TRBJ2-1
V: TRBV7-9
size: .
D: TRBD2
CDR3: CASSSPRGLAGAQFF
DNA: TGTGCCAGCAGCTCCCCCCGCGGACTAGCGGGAGCGCAGTTCTTC

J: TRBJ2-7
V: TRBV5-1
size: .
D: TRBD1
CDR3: CASSRGAGGAYEQYF
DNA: TGCGCCAGCAGCCGAGGTGCAGGGGGCGCCTACGAGCAGTACTTC

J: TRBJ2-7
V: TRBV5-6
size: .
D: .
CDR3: CASSGGTVEYF
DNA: TGTGCCAGCAGCGGCGGGACTGTCGAGTACTTC

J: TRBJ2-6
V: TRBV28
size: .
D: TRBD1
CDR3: CASSITGGPGANVLTF
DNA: TGTGCCAGCAGTATAACAGGGGGCCCTGGGGCCAACGTCCTGACTTTC

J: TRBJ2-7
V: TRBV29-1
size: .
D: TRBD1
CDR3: CSGTTGGTYEQYF
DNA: TGCAGCGGAACGACAGGGGGTACCTACGAGCAGTACTTC

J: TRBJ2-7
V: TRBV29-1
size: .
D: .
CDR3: CSGRTGDYEQYF
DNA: TGCAGCGGAAGGACTGGGGACTACGAGCAGTACTTC

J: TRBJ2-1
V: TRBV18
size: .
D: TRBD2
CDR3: CASSPWAGVRNEQFF
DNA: TGTGCCAGCTCACCTTGGGCGGGAGTTAGGAATGAGCAGTTCTTC

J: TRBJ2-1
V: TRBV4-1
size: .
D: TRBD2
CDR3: CASSQSSGLVNEQFF
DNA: TGCGCCAGCAGCCAGTCTTCGGGACTAGTCAATGAGCAGTTCTTC

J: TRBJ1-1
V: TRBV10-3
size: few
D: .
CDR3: CAISSGGHTEAFF
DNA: TGTGCCATCAGCTCCGGGGGACACACTGAAGCTTTCTTT